This TCR beta chain was recorded in a study of Ad26.COV2.S vaccination and SARS-CoV-2 variants. Assay used: immunoSEQ multiplex PCR; TCRdb lists only in-frame clones, some missing. This table has about 480,000 clones, around 90% appearing once. The CDR3 is 15 amino acids. The germline V gene encodes CDR1 MNHEY and CDR2 SMNVEV (reference sequence). Germline trimming cut 3 bases from V and 1 base from J; bases unmatched to any gene: 3. This sample's treatment: around 19 received Ad26.COV2.S at low or high dose, single or two shots; roughly five received placebo; per-sample allocation not given. Specimen acquisition occurred on day 63 following the initial vaccine or placebo injection.

The V call is TRBV27, the J call TRBJ2-1; 7 bases are shared with TRBD1. Sequencing was performed on peripheral blood, taken in a trial of Ad26.COV2.S vaccine versus placebo. The clonotype was recovered from a person between 18 and 65 years old who received the Ad26.COV2.S COVID-19 vaccine or a placebo. The CDR3 DNA reads as TGTGCCAGCAGTTTTTTCAGGGGGTCCTACAATGAGCAGTTCTTC. Encoded protein: CASSFFRGSYNEQFF.